The entry below describes one TCR beta chain. Its antigen is as yet unknown. The ends were cut back, 6 bases at V and 4 bases at J, with 18 bases in the middle. Germline CDR1 and CDR2: SEHNR and FQNEAQ (reference sequence). The CDR3 length is 15 residues. This specimen comes from a study of blood T cells in healthy people across ages. Study-wide context: Researchers report that template switching captured about one barcoded beta molecule per two T cells. Study-wide points: Nothing was known about donor CMV status, and this possibly confounded expanded clonotype changes.

A second PCR of roughly 7 to 11 cycles used a sample-barcoded 5' primer and a J-beta primer mix. Researchers report that each sample yielded at least 2.5 million CDR3-containing paired-end reads. One entry per CDR3 protein, called by TCRdb with MiXCR from the 5' RACE reads. The sample records hundreds of thousands of distinct CDR3 sequences, around 34% being singletons. The sequence was obtained from a man younger than 35 in good health. The chain recombines TRBV7-9 with TRBJ1-1, with D hard to call. The sample taken for sequencing was blood. CDR3 loop: CASRSQASLATEAFF. DNA of the CDR3: TGTGCCAGCAGATCCCAGGCCTCGTTAGCCACTGAAGCTTTCTTT.